This T cell receptor (beta chain) was observed in a study of PD-L1 blockade in urothelial cancer. Study at large: Starting in the mid-2010s, patients were given atezolizumab (1,200 mg intravenously every 3 weeks). Researchers found blood samples held a median of approximately 150,000 T cells.

TCRdb's copy holds only in-frame clones and misses some; the assay was immunoSEQ multiplex PCR. In the table there are some 48,000 clones, 75% to 90% of which are singletons. Specified time point: peripheral blood 6 weeks after treatment start. Each patient's cancer was a locally advanced or metastatic urothelial carcinoma. Study-level points and caveats: Enhanced expansion of tumor-associated blood clones at 3 weeks characterized durable-benefit patients.

In the case of this clone: Its antigen is not known.

The germline V gene has CDR1 LNHNV and CDR2 YYDKDF (reference sequence). This CDR3 is 14 amino acids long. The ends lost 3 bases at V and 5 bases at J; junction bases unmatched: 6. The chain employs TRBV15 and TRBJ2-5; the match to TRBD2 covers 7 bases. This specimen consisted of PBMCs, obtained around atezolizumab (anti-PD-L1) treatment. This sequence originates from a man in his 60s with urothelial cancer. The CDR3 DNA reads TGTGCCACCAGCAGGCCGGGAGGATTGGAGACCCAGTACTTC. The encoded protein is CATSRPGGLETQYF.